Presented here are 23 T cell receptor beta chains from one specimen sequenced in a study of T-cell reconstitution after alpha-beta-depleted transplantation in children. For TCRbeta, the library was prepared with unique molecular identifiers. TCRdb re-analysed the PCR reads in MiXCR, keeping a single row per CDR3 protein. The table shows a few hundred thousand distinct CDR3 sequences, with 13% occurring only once. The sample was PBMCs, mostly from graft donor cells, taken 360 days after TCRalphabeta/CD19-depleted stem cell transplant. These receptors came from a male patient between 10 and 17 years old who had a stem cell transplant for acute myeloid leukemia, so the T cells may come from the graft donor.

The chain couples TRBV5-1 to TRBJ2-7; 8 bases map to TRBD2. The germline V gene has CDR1 SGHRS and CDR2 YFSETQ. The trim removed 2 bases at V and 3 bases at J, leaving 16 bases unmatched. The CDR3 runs to 18 residues. The DNA for the CDR3 is TGCGCCAGCAGCTTCTGGGGTAGCGGGAACCTTAATGGCTACGAGCAGTACTTC. Protein sequence: CASSFWGSGNLNGYEQYF.

The rearrangement links TRBV29-1 to TRBJ2-7; D call uncertain. In germline, CDR1 is SQVTM, CDR2 ANQGSEA. V gave up 4 bases and J gave up 2 bases, with 12 bases separating them. The length of the CDR3 is 13 residues. CDR3 sequence: CSVGDHWAYEQYF. The CDR3 bases are TGCAGCGTTGGCGACCACTGGGCCTACGAGCAGTACTTC.

In its sample, this clonotype was seen many times. V gene TRBV29-1 combines with J gene TRBJ2-7; 10 bases are shared with TRBD2. Germline V lookup: CDR1 SQVTM, CDR2 ANQGSEA. The CDR3 sequence is 13 residues long. Trimming cost V 3 bases and J 5 bases; bases outside gene matches: 4. The CDR3 sequence is CSVDASGSHEQYF. The DNA for the CDR3 is TGCAGCGTTGATGCTAGCGGGAGCCACGAGCAGTACTTC.

This clonotype was picked up a small number of times. V usage is TRBV30 and J usage is TRBJ2-7; D unresolved. Looked up from germline, CDR1 is GTSNPN and CDR2 is SVGIG (reference sequence). V lost 1 base to trimming and J lost 2 bases, with 6 bases between them. This CDR3 has 12 amino acids. This CDR3 is CAWSEPAYEQYF. CDR3 DNA sequence: TGTGCCTGGAGTGAACCCGCCTACGAGCAGTACTTC.

This clonotype was detected many times. The genes are TRBV7-3 and TRBJ2-7, with 8 bases aligning to TRBD2. Trimming took 1 base from V and 4 from J; bases not matched to a gene: 6. Germline V lookup: CDR1 SGHTA, CDR2 FQGTGA. This CDR3 contains 15 residues. DNA for the CDR3: TGTGCCAGCAGCTTAAGTAGCGGGGTAGGGTACGAGCAGTACTTC. Translated: CASSLSSGVGYEQYF. Full variable domain (outside the CDR3, taken from reference TRBV7-3 and TRBJ2-7): GAGVSQTPSNKVTEKGKYVELRCDPISGHTALYWYRQSLGQGPEFLIYFQGTGAADDSGLPNDRFFAVRPEGSVSTLKIQRTERGDSAVYLCASSLSSGVGYEQYFGPGTRLTVT.

The gene calls are TRBV12-3 or TRBV12-4 and TRBJ2-7, with D maybe TRBD2 (6 bases). This CDR3 spans 15 amino acids. V shed 0 bases and J shed 5 bases, with 14 bases lying between them. CDR3 in DNA: TGTGCCAGCAGTTTAGCCCCACTGGGAGGAAACGAGCAGTACTTC. This translates into CASSLAPLGGNEQYF.

The chain employs TRBV18 and TRBJ1-5, with 8 nucleotides matching TRBD1. J was trimmed by 3 bases and V by 2 bases; bases with no gene match: 12. This CDR3 region has 18 residues. Germline CDR1 reads KGHSH; CDR2 reads LQKENI. The CDR3 nucleotides read TGTGCCAGCTCACCAACTTTAGGGGACAGGAGGACCAATCAGCCCCAGCATTTT. Its protein is CASSPTLGDRRTNQPQHF. The full variable domain, completed using reference TRBV18 and TRBJ1-5, is NAGVMQNPRHLVRRRGQEARLRCSPMKGHSHVYWYRQLPEEGLKFMVYLQKENIIDESGMPKERFSAEFPKEGPSILRIQQVVRGDSAAYFCASSPTLGDRRTNQPQHFGDGTRLSIL.

There are a few counts of this clonotype. V and J are TRBV12-3 or TRBV12-4 and TRBJ2-7, with 7 bases that match TRBD2. This CDR3 contains 17 residues. The J segment lost 3 bases and the V segment lost 5 bases, leaving 16 bases of the junction unmatched. The chain's CDR3 is CASSVLWREGNVYEQYF. CDR3 coding DNA: TGTGCCAGCAGTGTACTTTGGAGGGAGGGGAACGTCTACGAGCAGTACTTC.

This chain joins TRBV25-1 and TRBJ2-7; 7 nucleotides align to TRBD2. The CDR3 sequence is 17 residues long. J lost 5 bases, V lost 0 bases, and 13 bases had no gene match. Germline V gene data show CDR1 as MGHDK and CDR2 as SYGVNS. Here the CDR3 reads CASSEYLLSGRAHEQYF. In DNA, the CDR3 is TGTGCCAGCAGTGAATATCTATTGTCGGGGAGGGCTCACGAGCAGTACTTC.

This clonotype was found many times. The rearrangement joins TRBV4-3 to TRBJ2-1; D is unresolved. Germline loops: CDR1 LGHNA, CDR2 YSLEER. The CDR3 runs 12 residues. Between the trimmed V and J ends, which lost 0 bases and 13 bases, there was a span of 10 bases. CDR3 sequence: CASSQDLGYQFF. DNA of the CDR3: TGCGCCAGCAGCCAAGATCTGGGCTATCAGTTCTTC.

The J gene is TRBJ2-5, the V gene TRBV11-3; D is possibly TRBD2 (6 bases). Germline CDR1 is SGHNT and CDR2 is YENEEA. V gave up 0 bases and J gave up 4 bases, with 12 bases separating them. This CDR3 region has 15 residues. CDR3 protein: CASSLDGSSGETQYF. CDR3 nucleotides: TGTGCCAGCAGCTTAGACGGGAGCAGTGGAGAGACCCAGTACTTC.

This clonotype was detected a few times. This chain joins TRBV4-3 and TRBJ2-7, with 10 bases aligning to TRBD2. CDR3 length: 15 amino acids. Germline V gene data show CDR1 as LGHNA and CDR2 as YSLEER. The J segment lost 2 bases and the V segment lost 4 bases, leaving 5 bases of the junction unmatched. The CDR3, as DNA: TGCGCCAGCAGCCCGACTAGCGGGTACGCCTACGAGCAGTACTTC. Protein sequence: CASSPTSGYAYEQYF.

The V call is TRBV4-3, the J call TRBJ2-3; D is ambiguous. Trimming shortened V by 0 bases and J by 6 bases, and 10 bases separated the two germline ends. This CDR3 has 14 amino acids. The germline V gene has CDR1 LGHNA and CDR2 YSLEER. For the CDR3, the DNA is TGCGCCAGCAGCCAAGAGCCTCCATCTGATACGCAGTATTTT. Translating gives CASSQEPPSDTQYF.

The rearrangement uses TRBV28 and TRBJ1-5; D is unresolved. Trimming pared 5 bases from V and 7 bases from J, leaving 12 bases between. Germline V CDR1 and CDR2: MDHEN, SYDVKM. The CDR3 has 13 amino acids. For the CDR3, the DNA is TGTGCCAGCAGTCTCCTCCTTTGGCAGCCCCAGCATTTT. It specifies CASSLLLWQPQHF.

This clonotype turned up a few times. The chain recombines TRBV28 with TRBJ2-7; D not certain. V was pared by 7 bases and J by 2 bases, with 12 bases between. This CDR3 region has 13 residues. Germline CDR1 MDHEN, CDR2 SYDVKM. The CDR3 region is CASTFQLPYEQYF. Here the CDR3 DNA reads TGTGCCAGCACGTTTCAACTACCCTACGAGCAGTACTTC.

This sequence joins TRBV24-1 and TRBJ2-1; 14 bases are shared with TRBD2. This CDR3 has 17 amino acids. Trimming cost V 3 bases and J 7 bases; bases outside gene matches: 7. Germline lookup yields CDR1 KGHDR and CDR2 SFDVKD. DNA of the CDR3: TGTGCCACCAGTGATCCTGGGACTAGCGGGAGAGGGAATGAGCAGTTCTTC. Translated, it gives CATSDPGTSGRGNEQFF.

V is TRBV9 and J is TRBJ2-3; tentative D call: TRBD1 (6 bases). The CDR3 covers 15 residues. Germline CDR1 SGDLS, CDR2 YYNGEE. V was shortened by 7 bases and J by 5 bases, with 20 bases between the two germline ends. CDR3 coding DNA: TGTGCCAGCGGTGGCGGAAACAGGGCTAGAGATACGCAGTATTTT. It specifies CASGGGNRARDTQYF.

This chain connects TRBV5-1 to TRBJ2-4, with TRBD1 as a possible D gene (6 bases). This CDR3 region has 15 residues. Germline assignment: CDR1 SGHRS and CDR2 YFSETQ. V was clipped by 2 bases and J by 6 bases, with 15 bases between them. The CDR3 nucleotides read TGCGCCAGCAGCTTATTATCGGACAGCACAAACATTCAGTACTTC. It translates to CASSLLSDSTNIQYF.

This clonotype was seen only a few times. The chain uses TRBV7-8 and TRBJ1-2; D gene ambiguous. The ends were cut back, 3 bases at V and 1 base at J, with 12 bases in the middle. CDR3 size: 15 residues. CDR1 is SGHVS and CDR2 is FQNEAQ in the germline V gene. The CDR3 nucleotides read TGTGCCAGCAGCTTTTTGGCGGGCCTTAACTATGGCTACACCTTC. Translating gives CASSFLAGLNYGYTF.

The chain links TRBV27 to TRBJ2-7, with D perhaps given as TRBD1 or TRBD2 (5 bases each). CDR1 MNHEY and CDR2 SMNVEV come from the germline V gene (reference sequence). The CDR3 is 13 amino acids. Trimming left V 3 bases short and J 2 bases short, with 8 bases between. CDR3 region: CASSFLGAYEQYF. The CDR3 DNA reads as TGTGCCAGCAGTTTCTTGGGGGCCTACGAGCAGTACTTC.

This clonotype showed up just a few times. The gene calls are TRBV28 and TRBJ2-4; D uncertain. This CDR3 is built from 15 residues. Germline V gene sequence: CDR1 MDHEN, CDR2 SYDVKM. Trimming stripped 6 bases from V and 0 bases from J, with 12 bases between. The CDR3 protein is CASRPKGLAKNIQYF. The CDR3 DNA reads TGTGCCAGCAGACCAAAAGGGCTAGCCAAAAACATTCAGTACTTC. The full variable domain, completed using reference TRBV28 and TRBJ2-4, is DVKVTQSSRYLVKRTGEKVFLECVQDMDHENMFWYRQDPGLGLRLIYFSYDVKMKEKGDIPEGYSVSREKKERFSLILESASTNQTSMYLCASRPKGLAKNIQYFGAGTRLSVL.

This chain uses TRBV28 with TRBJ1-5; weak D call: TRBD1 (6 bases). The CDR3 spans 17 residues. Germline-derived CDR1 and CDR2 are MDHEN and SYDVKM. Trimming took 5 bases from V and 2 from J, leaving 19 bases between them. The CDR3 spells CASSRSRGGLGNQPQHF. Written as DNA, the CDR3 is TGTGCCAGCAGTAGATCAAGGGGGGGTTTGGGCAATCAGCCCCAGCATTTT.

V and J are TRBV7-3 and TRBJ2-7; D may match TRBD1 or TRBD2 (5 bases each). Trimming shortened V by 3 bases and J by 2 bases, and 11 bases separated the two germline ends. The CDR3 is 14 amino acids. CDR1 SGHTA and CDR2 FQGTGA come from the germline V gene. CDR3: CASSFRDGAYEQYF. The CDR3 DNA is TGTGCCAGCAGCTTCCGGGACGGAGCCTACGAGCAGTACTTC.